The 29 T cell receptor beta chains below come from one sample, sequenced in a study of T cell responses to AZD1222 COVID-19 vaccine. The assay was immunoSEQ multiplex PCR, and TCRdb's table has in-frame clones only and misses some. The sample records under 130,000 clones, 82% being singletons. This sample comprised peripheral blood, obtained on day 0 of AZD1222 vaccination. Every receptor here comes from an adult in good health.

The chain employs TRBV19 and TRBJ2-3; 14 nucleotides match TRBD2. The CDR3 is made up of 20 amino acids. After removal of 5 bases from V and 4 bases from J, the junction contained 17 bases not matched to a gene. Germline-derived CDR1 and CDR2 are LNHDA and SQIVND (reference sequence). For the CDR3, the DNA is TGTGCCAGTAGTGTCCGACCGGGACAGATGGGACTAGCGGGGGCAGATACGCAGTATTTT. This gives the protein CASSVRPGQMGLAGADTQYF.

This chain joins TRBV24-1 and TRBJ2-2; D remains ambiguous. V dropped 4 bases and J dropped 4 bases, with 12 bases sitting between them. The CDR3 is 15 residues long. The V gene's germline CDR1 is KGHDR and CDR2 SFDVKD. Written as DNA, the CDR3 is TGTGCCACCAGTGAAAACACGGATAGCACCGGGGAGCTGTTTTTT. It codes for CATSENTDSTGELFF.

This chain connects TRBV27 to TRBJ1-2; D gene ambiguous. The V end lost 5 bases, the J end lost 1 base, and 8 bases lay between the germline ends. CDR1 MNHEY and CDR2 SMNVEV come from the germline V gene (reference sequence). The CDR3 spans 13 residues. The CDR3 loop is CASSHRNNYGYTF. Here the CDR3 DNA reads TGTGCCAGCAGTCACCGAAATAACTATGGCTACACCTTC.

CDR3 DNA: TGTGCCAGCAGCCCGGGACCGAACACTGAAGCTTTCTTT. This sequence encodes CASSPGPNTEAFF. The rearrangement joins TRBV6-2 or TRBV6-3 to TRBJ1-1; perhaps TRBD1 as D (5 bases). In germline, CDR1 is MNHEY, CDR2 SVGEGT. Trimming took 6 bases from V and 1 from J, leaving 9 bases between them. The CDR3 is 13 amino acids.

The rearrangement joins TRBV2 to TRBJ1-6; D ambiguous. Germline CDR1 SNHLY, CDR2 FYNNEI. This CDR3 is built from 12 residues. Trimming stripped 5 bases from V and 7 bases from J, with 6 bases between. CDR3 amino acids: CASSFFNSPLHF. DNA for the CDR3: TGTGCCAGCAGTTTTTTCAATTCACCCCTCCACTTT.

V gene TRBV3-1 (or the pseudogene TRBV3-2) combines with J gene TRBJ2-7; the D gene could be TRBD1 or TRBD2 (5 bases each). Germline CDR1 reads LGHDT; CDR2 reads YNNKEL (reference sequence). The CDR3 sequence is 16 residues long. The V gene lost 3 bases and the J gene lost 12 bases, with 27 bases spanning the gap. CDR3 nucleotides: TGTGCCAGCAGCCAGGCGACGACGGGACCTCAACCCGAGGGGTACTTC. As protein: CASSQATTGPQPEGYF.

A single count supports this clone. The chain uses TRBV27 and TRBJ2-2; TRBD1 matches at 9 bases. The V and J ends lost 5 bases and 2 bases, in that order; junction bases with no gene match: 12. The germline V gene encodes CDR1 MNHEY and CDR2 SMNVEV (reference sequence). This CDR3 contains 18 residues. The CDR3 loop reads CASSPISPTGGNTGELFF. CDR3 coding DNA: TGTGCCAGCAGTCCCATATCGCCGACAGGGGGTAACACCGGGGAGCTGTTTTTT.

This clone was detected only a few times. CDR3 DNA sequence: TGTGCCAGCAGTTACGGGAACTATGGCTACACCTTC. It encodes CASSYGNYGYTF. The genes are TRBV6-5 and TRBJ1-2; unclear D gene. The V end lost 2 bases, the J end lost 2 bases, and 3 bases lay between the germline ends. The CDR3 loop spans 12 amino acids. Germline values: CDR1 MNHEY, CDR2 SVGAGI.

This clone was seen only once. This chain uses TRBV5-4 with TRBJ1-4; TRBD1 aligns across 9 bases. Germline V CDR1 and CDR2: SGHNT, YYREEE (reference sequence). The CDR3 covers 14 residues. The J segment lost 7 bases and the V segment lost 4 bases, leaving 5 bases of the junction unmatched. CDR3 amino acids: CASSAADRGEKLFF. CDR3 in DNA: TGTGCCAGCAGCGCAGCGGACAGGGGTGAAAAACTGTTTTTT.

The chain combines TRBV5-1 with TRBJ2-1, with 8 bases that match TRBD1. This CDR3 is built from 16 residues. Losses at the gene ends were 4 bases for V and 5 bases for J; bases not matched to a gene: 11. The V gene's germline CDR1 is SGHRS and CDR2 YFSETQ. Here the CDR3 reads CASSLTQGAGDNEQFF. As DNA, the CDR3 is TGCGCCAGCAGCCTTACCCAGGGGGCAGGGGACAATGAGCAGTTCTTC.

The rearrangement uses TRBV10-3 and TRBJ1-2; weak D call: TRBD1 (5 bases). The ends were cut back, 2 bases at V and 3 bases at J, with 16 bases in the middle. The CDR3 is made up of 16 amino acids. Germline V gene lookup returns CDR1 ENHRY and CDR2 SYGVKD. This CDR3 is CAISEGPGGRDYGYTF. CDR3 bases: TGTGCCATCAGTGAGGGGCCGGGGGGAAGAGACTATGGCTACACCTTC.

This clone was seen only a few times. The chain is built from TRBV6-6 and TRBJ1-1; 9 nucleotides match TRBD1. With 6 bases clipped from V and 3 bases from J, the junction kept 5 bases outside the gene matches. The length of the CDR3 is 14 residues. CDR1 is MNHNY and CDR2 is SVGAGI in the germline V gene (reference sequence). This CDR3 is CASRTGGKDTEAFF. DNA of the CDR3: TGTGCCAGCAGGACAGGGGGGAAGGACACTGAAGCTTTCTTT.

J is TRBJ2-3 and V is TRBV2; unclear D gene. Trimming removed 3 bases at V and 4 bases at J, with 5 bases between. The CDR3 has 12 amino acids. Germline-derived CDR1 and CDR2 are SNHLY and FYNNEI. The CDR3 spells CASSDQSDTQYF. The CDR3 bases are TGTGCCAGCAGTGATCAGTCAGATACGCAGTATTTT.

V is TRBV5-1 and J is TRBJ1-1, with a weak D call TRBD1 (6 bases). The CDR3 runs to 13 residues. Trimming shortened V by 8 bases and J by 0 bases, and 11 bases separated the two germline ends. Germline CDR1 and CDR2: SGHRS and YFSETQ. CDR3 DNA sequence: TGCGCCAGTTCCGGGACACTGAACACTGAAGCTTTCTTT. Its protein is CASSGTLNTEAFF.

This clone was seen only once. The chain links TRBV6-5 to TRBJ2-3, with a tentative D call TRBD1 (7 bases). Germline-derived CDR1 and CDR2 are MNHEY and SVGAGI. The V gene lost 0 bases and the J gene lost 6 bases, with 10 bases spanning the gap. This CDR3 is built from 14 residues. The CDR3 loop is CASSYSTGRDTQYF. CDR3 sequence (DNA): TGTGCCAGCAGTTACTCGACAGGGAGGGATACGCAGTATTTT.

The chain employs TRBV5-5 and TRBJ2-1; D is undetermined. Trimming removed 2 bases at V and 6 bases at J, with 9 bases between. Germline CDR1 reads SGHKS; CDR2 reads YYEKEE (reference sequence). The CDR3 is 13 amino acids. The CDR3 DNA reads TGTGCCAGCAGCTTACTCCGGGCCAATGAGCAGTTCTTC. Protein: CASSLLRANEQFF.

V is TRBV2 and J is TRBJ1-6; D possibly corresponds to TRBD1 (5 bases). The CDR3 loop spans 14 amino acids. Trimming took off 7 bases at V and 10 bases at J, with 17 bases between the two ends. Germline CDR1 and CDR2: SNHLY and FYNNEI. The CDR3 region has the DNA TGTGCCAGCACTAAGGGCAGGGACGGATCACCCCTCCACTTT. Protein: CASTKGRDGSPLHF.

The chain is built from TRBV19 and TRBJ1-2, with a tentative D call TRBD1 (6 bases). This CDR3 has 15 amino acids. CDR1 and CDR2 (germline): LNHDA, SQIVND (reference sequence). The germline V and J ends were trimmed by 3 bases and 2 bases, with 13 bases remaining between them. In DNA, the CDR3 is TGTGCCAGTAGTATGGGGGGGCGCGGGAACTATGGCTACACCTTC. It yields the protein CASSMGGRGNYGYTF. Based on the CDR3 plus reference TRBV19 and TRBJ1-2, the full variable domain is DGGITQSPKYLFRKEGQNVTLSCEQNLNHDAMYWYRQDPGQGLRLIYYSQIVNDFQKGDIAEGYSVSREKKESFPLTVTSAQKNPTAFYLCASSMGGRGNYGYTFGSGTRLTVV.

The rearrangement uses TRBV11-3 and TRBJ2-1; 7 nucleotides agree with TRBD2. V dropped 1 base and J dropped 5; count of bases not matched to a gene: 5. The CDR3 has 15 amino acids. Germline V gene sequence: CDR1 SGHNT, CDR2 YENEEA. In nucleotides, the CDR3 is TGTGCCAGCAGCTTAGGGCAGGGAGGGCACAATGAGCAGTTCTTC. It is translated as CASSLGQGGHNEQFF.

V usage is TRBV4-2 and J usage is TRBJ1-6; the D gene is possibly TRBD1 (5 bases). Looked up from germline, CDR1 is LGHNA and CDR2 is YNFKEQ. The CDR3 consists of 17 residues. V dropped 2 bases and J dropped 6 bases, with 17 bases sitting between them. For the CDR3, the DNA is TGTGCCAGCAGCCAACTAGGGGCTCTCGAGGGTAATTCACCCCTCCACTTT. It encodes CASSQLGALEGNSPLHF.

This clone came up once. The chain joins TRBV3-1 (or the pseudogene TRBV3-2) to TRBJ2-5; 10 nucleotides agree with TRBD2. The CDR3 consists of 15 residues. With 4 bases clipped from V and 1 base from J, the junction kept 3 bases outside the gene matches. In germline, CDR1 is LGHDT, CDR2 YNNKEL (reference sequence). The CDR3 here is CASSRKRGGQETQYF. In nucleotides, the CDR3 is TGTGCCAGCAGCCGAAAGCGGGGGGGCCAAGAGACCCAGTACTTC.

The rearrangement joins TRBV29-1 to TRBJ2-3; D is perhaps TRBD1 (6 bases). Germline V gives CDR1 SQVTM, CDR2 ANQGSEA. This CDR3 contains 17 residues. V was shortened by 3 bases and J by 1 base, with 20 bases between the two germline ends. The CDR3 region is CSVEGRAGVGGTDTQYF. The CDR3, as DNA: TGCAGCGTTGAGGGCAGGGCAGGGGTGGGAGGCACAGATACGCAGTATTTT.

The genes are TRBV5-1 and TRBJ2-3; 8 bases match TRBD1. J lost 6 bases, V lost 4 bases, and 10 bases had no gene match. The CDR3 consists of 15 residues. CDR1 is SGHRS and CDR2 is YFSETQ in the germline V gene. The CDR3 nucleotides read TGCGCCAGCAGCGGTATAAGACAGGGGTACGATACGCAGTATTTT. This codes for CASSGIRQGYDTQYF.

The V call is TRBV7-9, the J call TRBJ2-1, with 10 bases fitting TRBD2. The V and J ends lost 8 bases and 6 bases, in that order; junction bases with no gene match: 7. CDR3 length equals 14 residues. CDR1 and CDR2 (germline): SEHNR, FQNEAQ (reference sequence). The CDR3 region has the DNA TGTGCCAGCGGGAGACTAGCGGGCGTCAATGAGCAGTTCTTC. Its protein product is CASGRLAGVNEQFF.

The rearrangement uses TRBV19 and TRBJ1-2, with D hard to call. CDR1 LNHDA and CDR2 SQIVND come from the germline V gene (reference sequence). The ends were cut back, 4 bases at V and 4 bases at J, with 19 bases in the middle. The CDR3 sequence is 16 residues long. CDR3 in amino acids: CASSRGLDGDVYGYTF. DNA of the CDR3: TGTGCCAGTAGTAGAGGTTTGGACGGCGACGTCTATGGCTACACCTTC.

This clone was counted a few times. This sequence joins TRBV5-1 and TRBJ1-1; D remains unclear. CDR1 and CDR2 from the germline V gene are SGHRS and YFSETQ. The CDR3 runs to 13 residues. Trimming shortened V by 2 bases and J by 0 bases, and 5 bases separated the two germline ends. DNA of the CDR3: TGCGCCAGCAGCTTCAGTGTGAACACTGAAGCTTTCTTT. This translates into CASSFSVNTEAFF.

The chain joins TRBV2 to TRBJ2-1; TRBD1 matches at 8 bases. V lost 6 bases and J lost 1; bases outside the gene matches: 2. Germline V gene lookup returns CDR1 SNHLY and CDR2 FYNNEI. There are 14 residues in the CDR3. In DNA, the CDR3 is TGTGCCAGCAGGGGACAGGTTTCCTACAATGAGCAGTTCTTC. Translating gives CASRGQVSYNEQFF.

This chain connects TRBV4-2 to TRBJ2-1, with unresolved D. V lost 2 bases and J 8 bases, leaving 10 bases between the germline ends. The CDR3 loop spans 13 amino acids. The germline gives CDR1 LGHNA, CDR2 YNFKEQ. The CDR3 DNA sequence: TGTGCCAGCAGCCAATCCGAAGGCCATGAGCAGTTCTTC. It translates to CASSQSEGHEQFF.

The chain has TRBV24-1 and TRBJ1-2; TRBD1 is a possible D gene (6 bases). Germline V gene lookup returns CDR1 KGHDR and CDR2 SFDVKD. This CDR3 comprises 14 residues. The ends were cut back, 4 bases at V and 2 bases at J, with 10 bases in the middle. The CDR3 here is CATSDYGTNYGYTF. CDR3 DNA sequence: TGTGCCACCAGTGACTACGGGACAAACTATGGCTACACCTTC.